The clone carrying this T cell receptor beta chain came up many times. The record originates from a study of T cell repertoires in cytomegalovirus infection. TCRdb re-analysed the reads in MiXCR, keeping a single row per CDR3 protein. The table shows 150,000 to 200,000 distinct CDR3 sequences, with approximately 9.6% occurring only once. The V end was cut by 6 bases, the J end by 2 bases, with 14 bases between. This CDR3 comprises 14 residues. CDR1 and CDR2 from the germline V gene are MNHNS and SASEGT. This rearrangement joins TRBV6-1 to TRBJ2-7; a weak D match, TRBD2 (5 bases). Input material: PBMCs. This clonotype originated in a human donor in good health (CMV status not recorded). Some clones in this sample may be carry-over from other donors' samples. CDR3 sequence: CASRSVRETYEQYF. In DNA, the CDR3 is TGTGCCAGCAGATCCGTGAGGGAGACCTACGAGCAGTACTTC.